This entry lists 14 T cell receptor beta chains sequenced from one sample in a study of human T cells and chemical hapten exposure. Each CDR3 protein gets one entry after TCRdb re-called the RACE reads with MiXCR. Among approximately 110,000 distinct CDR3 sequences listed, 9.5% to 11% were seen once. The time point is: patch test 1, 2 weeks after DPC sensitization. Treatment described: therapeutic diphenylcyclopropenone sensitization with weekly scalp DPC. Sample: whole blood, taken in connection with sensitization to the hapten diphenylcyclopropenone (DPC). Every receptor here comes from a woman aged 40 to 55 with alopecia areata. Some clones in this sample may be carry-over from other donors' samples.

As to this clonotype: One end of the junction fails to match germline, which may point to a read error. The chain recombines TRBV7-2 with TRBJ1-2; D is uncertain. Germline V gene lookup returns CDR1 SGHTA and CDR2 FQGNSA. This CDR3 is 14 amino acids long. CDR3 in amino acids: CVSSLTGPNYGYTF. The CDR3 DNA reads as TGTGTCAGCAGCTTAACGGGTCCTAACTATGGCTACACCTTC.

This clonotype was detected only a few times. The J gene is TRBJ1-2, the V gene TRBV18; 9 bases align to TRBD1. The length of the CDR3 is 14 residues. V lost 3 bases and J lost 3; bases outside the gene matches: 2. Germline lookup yields CDR1 KGHSH and CDR2 LQKENI. The CDR3, as DNA: TGTGCCAGCTCACCCCGACAGGGGGACTATGGCTACACCTTC. This translates into CASSPRQGDYGYTF. The complete variable domain, with remaining parts taken from reference TRBV18 and TRBJ1-2, reads NAGVMQNPRHLVRRRGQEARLRCSPMKGHSHVYWYRQLPEEGLKFMVYLQKENIIDESGMPKERFSAEFPKEGPSILRIQQVVRGDSAAYFCASSPRQGDYGYTFGSGTRLTVV.

The chain couples TRBV4-2 to TRBJ2-7, with 7 bases lining up with TRBD1. The CDR3 is 13 amino acids. Germline V gene data show CDR1 as LGHNA and CDR2 as YNFKEQ. With 8 bases clipped from V and 0 bases from J, the junction kept 4 bases outside the gene matches. The CDR3 DNA is TGTGCCAGCCGAGGGGGCCCCTCCTACGAGCAGTACTTC. Translating it yields CASRGGPSYEQYF.

This chain links TRBV7-9 with TRBJ2-7, with D uncertain. Trimming took off 3 bases at V and 2 bases at J, with 8 bases between the two ends. CDR1 and CDR2 (germline): SEHNR, FQNEAQ (reference sequence). This CDR3 is built from 13 residues. In DNA, the CDR3 is TGTGCCAGCAGCTTCTCCCCAACCTACGAGCAGTACTTC. Amino acids: CASSFSPTYEQYF.

The chain uses TRBV12-3 or TRBV12-4 and TRBJ2-3; D uncertain. Trimming took 2 bases from V and 4 from J, leaving 16 bases between them. The CDR3 spans 16 residues. CDR3 protein: CASSLNSEVQADTQYF. The CDR3 bases are TGTGCCAGCAGTTTAAATTCTGAAGTACAAGCAGATACGCAGTATTTT.

This clonotype came up many times. CDR3 residues: CASSWISTEFISYNEQFF. The CDR3 nucleotides read TGTGCCAGCAGCTGGATTTCGACTGAATTCATATCCTACAATGAGCAGTTCTTC. V usage is TRBV7-2 and J usage is TRBJ2-1; D is unresolved. The CDR3 spans 18 residues. V shed 4 bases and J shed 1 base, with 20 bases lying between them. Germline assignment: CDR1 SGHTA and CDR2 FQGNSA.

The sample holds many counts of this clonotype. The V call is TRBV28, the J call TRBJ2-3, with D maybe TRBD2 (6 bases). From germline, CDR1 is MDHEN and CDR2 SYDVKM. V was cut by 5 bases and J by 6 bases, with 15 bases left in between. CDR3 length equals 14 residues. The chain's CDR3 is CASSPTSFPDTQYF. The CDR3 nucleotides read TGTGCCAGCAGTCCGACTAGTTTCCCCGATACGCAGTATTTT.

This clonotype was found many times. The gene calls are TRBV20-1 and TRBJ2-6; D perhaps matches TRBD1 (6 bases). Germline lookup yields CDR1 DFQATT and CDR2 SNEGSKA (reference sequence). V lost 2 bases and J lost 0, with 11 bases in between. The CDR3 is 16 amino acids. The CDR3 DNA is TGCAGTGCTAGACTCCAGGGGAGCTCTGGGGCCAACGTCCTGACTTTC. Its protein is CSARLQGSSGANVLTF.

This clonotype has just one count. With a much larger clone just one base away, this may be a read error. The chain has TRBV11-2 and TRBJ2-3; perhaps TRBD1 as D (7 bases). CDR1 and CDR2 from the germline V gene are SGHAT and FQNNGV. The CDR3 is made up of 15 amino acids. The CDR3 loop reads CASSLGLGGTDMQYF. The DNA of the CDR3 is TGTGCCAGCAGCTTAGGACTAGGAGGGACAGATATGCAGTATTTT.

The genes are TRBV6-6 and TRBJ1-2, with 7 bases matching TRBD1. This CDR3 has 16 residues. The germline CDR1 and CDR2 sequences are MNHNY and SVGAGI (reference sequence). V gave up 4 bases and J gave up 0 bases; unmatched junction bases: 8. The CDR3 reads CASSSPGTVANYGYTF. Here the CDR3 DNA reads TGTGCCAGCAGTTCCCCCGGGACAGTAGCTAACTATGGCTACACCTTC.

This clonotype was recorded a few times. J is TRBJ2-7 and V is TRBV6-5, with D perhaps assigned TRBD1 or TRBD2 (6 bases each). The length of the CDR3 is 16 residues. The V and J ends lost 6 bases and 3 bases respectively, with 21 bases between them. The germline V gene encodes CDR1 MNHEY and CDR2 SVGAGI. CDR3 DNA sequence: TGTGCCAGCAGCCAAACCAGGGGACCGGGACTCTACGAGCAGTACTTC. It codes for CASSQTRGPGLYEQYF.

Many counts were recorded for this clonotype. The chain has TRBV6-5 and TRBJ2-6; 9 bases are a match to TRBD1. CDR1 and CDR2 from the germline V gene are MNHEY and SVGAGI. The CDR3 covers 18 residues. The trim removed 4 bases at V and 0 bases at J, leaving 7 bases unmatched. The CDR3, as DNA: TGTGCCAGCAGTTTACGGGACAGGGCCTTCTCTGGGGCCAACGTCCTGACTTTC. Translation gives CASSLRDRAFSGANVLTF.

The chain links TRBV11-2 to TRBJ2-7; 14 bases are shared with TRBD2. The CDR3 sequence is 18 residues long. J lost 2 bases, V lost 5 bases, and 11 bases had no gene match. From germline, CDR1 is SGHAT and CDR2 FQNNGV. The CDR3: CASSPGTSGGRIAYEQYF. The CDR3 nucleotides read TGTGCCAGCAGCCCGGGGACTAGCGGGGGTCGCATCGCCTACGAGCAGTACTTC.

Only a few counts were recorded for this clonotype. The rearrangement joins TRBV6-2 or TRBV6-3 to TRBJ1-6; D may be TRBD1 (5 bases). Deletions cut 2 bases from V and 7 bases from J, with 15 bases between. The CDR3 runs 16 residues. The germline V gene encodes CDR1 MNHEY and CDR2 SVGEGT. CDR3 protein: CASSYAGTDRNSPLHF. CDR3 nucleotide sequence: TGTGCCAGCAGTTACGCAGGGACCGACCGAAATTCACCCCTCCACTTT.